This is a list of T cell receptor beta chains from one sample in a study of T cells in Graves' hyperthyroidism and ophthalmopathy. TCRdb redid the calling of the multiplex PCR reads with MiXCR, one entry per CDR3 protein. The sample holds approximately 620,000 distinct CDR3 sequences, approximately 13% seen once. Sequenced input: blood. The receptors come from a woman aged 25 to 45 with Graves' hyperthyroidism that later progressed to Graves' ophthalmopathy. Both conserved end residues are part of each CDR3. D genes are given only for firm matches. Part of the rows lack a size; the others show once, few, many or a class for expanded clones.

TRBJ2-5 many TRBV20-1 TRBD2 TGCAGTGCTATGGGACTAGCGGAGGCCCAAGAGACCCAGTACTTC CSAMGLAEAQETQYF
TRBJ1-6 few TRBV3-1 NA TGTGCCAGCAGCCAGCCCCCAGATAATTCACCCCTCCACTTT CASSQPPDNSPLHF
TRBJ1-1 many TRBV6-2/TRBV6-3 TRBD1 TGTGCCAGCAGTCCCAACAGGGGGCGCGTTTCGGACGGGTCTTTCTTT CASSPNRGRVSDGSFF
TRBJ2-7 many TRBV27 TRBD2 TGTGCCAGCAGTTTACCACCCGGGACTAGCGGACGTTCGGGTCAGGGGCAGTACTTC CASSLPPGTSGRSGQGQYF
TRBJ2-7 few TRBV14 NA TGTGCCAGCAGCCAAGCCGGGTTCCAAATCTACGAGCAGTACTTC CASSQAGFQIYEQYF
TRBJ2-4 many TRBV20-1 TRBD2 TGCAGTGCCCCACCGGGACTAGCGGGAGACCTGGACATTCAGTACTTC CSAPPGLAGDLDIQYF
TRBJ1-5 NA TRBV5-1 TRBD1 TGCGCCAGCAGCCCAACAGGGGTCGGACATCAGCCCCAGCATTTT CASSPTGVGHQPQHF
TRBJ2-7 NA TRBV27 NA TGTGCCAGCAGGTCTGACGTCCGCGAGCAGTACTTC CASRSDVREQYF
TRBJ1-2 many TRBV9 TRBD1 TGTGCCAGCAGCGTCTCAGGGACAGGGCTTGGCTACACCTTC CASSVSGTGLGYTF
TRBJ1-2 NA TRBV4-1 NA TGCGCCAGCAGCCAGCTAGGACAGAGATCATATGGCTACACCTTC CASSQLGQRSYGYTF
TRBJ1-1 NA TRBV20-1 NA TGCAGTGCTAGAGATTATAGTAGGGGGGCGACTTTCTTT CSARDYSRGATFF
TRBJ2-2 NA TRBV12-3/TRBV12-4 TRBD1 TGTGCCAGCAGCCGGGCCCAGGGGGCCGGGGAGCTGTTTTTT CASSRAQGAGELFF
TRBJ2-7 many TRBV24-1 NA TGTGCCACCAGTGATATCATGACAGGCGACGAGCAGTACTTC CATSDIMTGDEQYF
TRBJ2-5 NA TRBV20-1 NA TGCAGTGCTAGAATGGGGATACAGTACTTC CSARMGIQYF
TRBJ2-2 few TRBV20-1 NA TGCAGTGCTAGAGCTCCAAACACCGGGGAGCTGTTTTTT CSARAPNTGELFF
TRBJ2-1 many TRBV24-1 TRBD2 TGTGCCACCAGGGGACTAGCGGGAGAGAATGAGCAGTTCTTC CATRGLAGENEQFF
TRBJ2-3 many TRBV20-1 NA TGCAGTGCTACCTACATGAGTGGGGCAGATACGCAGTATTTT CSATYMSGADTQYF
TRBJ2-7 NA TRBV5-4 NA TGTGCCAGCAACCCCTCGGGGCGTGAGCAGTACTTC CASNPSGREQYF
TRBJ2-7 many TRBV18 NA TGTGCCAGCTCACCACCGGAGAGGTTCTACGAGCAGTACTTC CASSPPERFYEQYF
TRBJ2-5 NA TRBV6-1 TRBD1 TGTGCCAGCAGTGCCCTTGGGACAGAACAAGAGACCCAGTACTTC CASSALGTEQETQYF
TRBJ2-1 few TRBV4-2 NA TGTGCCAGCAGCCAAGTTGGTGGGAGCTCCTACAATGAGCAGTTCTTC CASSQVGGSSYNEQFF
TRBJ2-7 many TRBV5-1 TRBD2 TGCGCCAGCAGCTTCTTCGGGAGGGTTGACGAGCAGTACTTC CASSFFGRVDEQYF
TRBJ1-6 many TRBV6-1 NA TGTGCCAGCAGTGTTAACAGGGAGGGTAATTCACCCCTCCACTTT CASSVNREGNSPLHF
TRBJ2-5 NA TRBV7-9 TRBD1 TGTGCCAGCAGCCGCGACAGGGGGGAACAAGAGACCCAGTACTTC CASSRDRGEQETQYF
TRBJ2-7 many TRBV27 NA TGTGCCAGCAGTTCCCAGGGAGACGACGAGCAGTACTTC CASSSQGDDEQYF
TRBJ1-6 many TRBV27 NA TGTGCCAGCAGTTGGGAAGGGAATGGGAATTCACCCCTCCACTTT CASSWEGNGNSPLHF
TRBJ2-7 few TRBV2 NA TGTGCCAGCAGAGGTCGAGACAGAAGCTCCTACGAGCAGTACTTC CASRGRDRSSYEQYF
TRBJ2-5 many TRBV9 TRBD2 TGTGCCAGCAGGGACTTAACTAGCGGGGGAGAAGAGACCCAGTACTTC CASRDLTSGGEETQYF
TRBJ2-2 many TRBV11-1 NA TGTGCCAGCAGCTTAAGCAGGATCTTGGTGGACGGGGAGCTGTTTTTT CASSLSRILVDGELFF
TRBJ2-5 NA TRBV5-6 NA TGTGCCAGCAGTCGGGACTTCAGAGAGACCCAGTACTTC CASSRDFRETQYF
TRBJ2-4 many TRBV15 NA TGTGCCACCAGCCCCAAGGGAGGGGGTTTGAGTGCCAAAAACATTCAGTACTTC CATSPKGGGLSAKNIQYF
TRBJ2-3 many TRBV20-1 TRBD2 TGCAGTGCTCCGACAATACGGACTAGCGGGCTGGATACGCAGTATTTT CSAPTIRTSGLDTQYF
TRBJ1-5 many TRBV12-3/TRBV12-4 NA TGTGCCAGCAGTTTATACGTCGGCCCCCTTCACGATTCGGTGCCCCAGCATTTT CASSLYVGPLHDSVPQHF
TRBJ1-1 many TRBV6-1 TRBD1 TGTGCCAGCAGGGGAGACAGGGGGATGAACACTGAAGCTTTCTTT CASRGDRGMNTEAFF